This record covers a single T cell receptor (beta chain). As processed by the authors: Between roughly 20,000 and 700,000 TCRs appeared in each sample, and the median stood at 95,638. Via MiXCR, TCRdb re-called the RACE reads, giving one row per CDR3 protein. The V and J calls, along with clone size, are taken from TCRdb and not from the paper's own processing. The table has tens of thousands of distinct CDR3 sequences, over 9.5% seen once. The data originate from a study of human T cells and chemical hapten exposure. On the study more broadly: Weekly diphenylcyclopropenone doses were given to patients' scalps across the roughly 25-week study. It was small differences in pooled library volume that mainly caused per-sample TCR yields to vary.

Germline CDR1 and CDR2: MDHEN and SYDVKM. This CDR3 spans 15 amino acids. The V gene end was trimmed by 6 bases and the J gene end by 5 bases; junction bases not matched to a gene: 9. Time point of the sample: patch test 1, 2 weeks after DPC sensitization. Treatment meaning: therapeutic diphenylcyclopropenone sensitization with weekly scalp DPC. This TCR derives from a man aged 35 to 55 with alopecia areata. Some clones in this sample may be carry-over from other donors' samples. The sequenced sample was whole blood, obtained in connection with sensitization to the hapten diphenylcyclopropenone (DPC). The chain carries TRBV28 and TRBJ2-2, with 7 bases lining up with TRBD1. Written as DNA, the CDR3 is TGTGCCAGCAGCTTGCCGGGACAGAATACCGGGGAGCTGTTTTTT. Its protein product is CASSLPGQNTGELFF.